This T cell receptor (beta chain) was found in a study of blood T cell repertoires in COVID-19. The data were produced by immunoSEQ multiplex PCR, yet TCRdb's version contains in-frame clones alone and is incomplete. The table includes approximately 240,000 clones, around 89% detected once. Trimming removed 2 bases from V and 8 bases from J; junction bases left unmatched: 6. The CDR3 length is 14 residues. CDR1 is KGHDR, CDR2 SFDVKD, per germline. The receptor comes from a woman aged 18-29 years in a cohort exposed to, infected with or recovered from COVID-19 (not recorded which). The sequenced sample was PBMCs or T cells enriched from blood (not recorded which). The chain combines TRBV24-1 with TRBJ1-2; 8 bases agree with TRBD1. As DNA, the CDR3 is TGTGCCACCAGTGATTACCCACAGGGGGACGGCTACACCTTC. This codes for CATSDYPQGDGYTF.